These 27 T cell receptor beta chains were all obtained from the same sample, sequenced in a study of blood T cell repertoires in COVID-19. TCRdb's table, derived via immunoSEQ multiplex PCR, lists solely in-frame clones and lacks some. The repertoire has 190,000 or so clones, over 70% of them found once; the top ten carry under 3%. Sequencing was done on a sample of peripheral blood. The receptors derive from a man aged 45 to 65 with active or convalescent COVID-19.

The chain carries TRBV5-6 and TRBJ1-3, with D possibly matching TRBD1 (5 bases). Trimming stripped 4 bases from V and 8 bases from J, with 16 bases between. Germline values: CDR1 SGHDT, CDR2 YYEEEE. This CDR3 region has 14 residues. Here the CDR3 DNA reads TGTGCCAGCAGCCCGGGGGTCGGGGCTTACACCATATATTTT. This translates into CASSPGVGAYTIYF.

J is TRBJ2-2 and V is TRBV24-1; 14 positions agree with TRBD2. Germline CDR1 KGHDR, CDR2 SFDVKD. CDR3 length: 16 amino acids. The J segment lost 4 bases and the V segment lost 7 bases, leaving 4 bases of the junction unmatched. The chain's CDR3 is CATSLTSGRGTGELFF. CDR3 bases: TGTGCCACCAGCTTGACTAGCGGGAGGGGCACCGGGGAGCTGTTTTTT.

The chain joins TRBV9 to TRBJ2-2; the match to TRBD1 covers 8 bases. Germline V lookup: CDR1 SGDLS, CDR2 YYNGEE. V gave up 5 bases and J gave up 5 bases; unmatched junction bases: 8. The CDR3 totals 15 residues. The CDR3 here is CASRRGQGRTGELFF. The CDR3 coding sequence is TGTGCCAGCAGGCGAGGACAGGGACGGACCGGGGAGCTGTTTTTT.

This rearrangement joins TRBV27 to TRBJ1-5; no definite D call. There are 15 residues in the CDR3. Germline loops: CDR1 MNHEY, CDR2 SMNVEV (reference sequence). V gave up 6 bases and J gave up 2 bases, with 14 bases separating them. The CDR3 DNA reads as TGTGCCAGCAGCCGTACCGTCGGGGGCAATCAGCCCCAGCATTTT. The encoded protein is CASSRTVGGNQPQHF.

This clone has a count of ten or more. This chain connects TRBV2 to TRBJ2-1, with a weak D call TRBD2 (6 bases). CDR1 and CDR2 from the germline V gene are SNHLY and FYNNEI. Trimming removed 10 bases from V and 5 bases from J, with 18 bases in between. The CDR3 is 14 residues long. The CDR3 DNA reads TGTGCCATCCCCGGGGGAGCGAGGAACAATGAGCAGTTCTTC. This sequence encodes CAIPGGARNNEQFF.

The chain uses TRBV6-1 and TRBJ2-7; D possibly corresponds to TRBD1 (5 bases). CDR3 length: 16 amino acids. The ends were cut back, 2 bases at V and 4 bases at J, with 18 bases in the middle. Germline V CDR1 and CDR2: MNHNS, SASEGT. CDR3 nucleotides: TGTGCCAGCAGTGAATGGGGCGGAAGGGGTAGGTACGAGCAGTACTTC. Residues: CASSEWGGRGRYEQYF.

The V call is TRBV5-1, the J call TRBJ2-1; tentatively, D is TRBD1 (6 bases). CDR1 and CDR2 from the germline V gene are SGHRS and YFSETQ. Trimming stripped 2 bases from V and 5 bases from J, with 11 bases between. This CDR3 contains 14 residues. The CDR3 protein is CASSFLRQDNEQFF. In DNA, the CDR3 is TGCGCCAGCAGCTTCCTCCGACAGGACAATGAGCAGTTCTTC.

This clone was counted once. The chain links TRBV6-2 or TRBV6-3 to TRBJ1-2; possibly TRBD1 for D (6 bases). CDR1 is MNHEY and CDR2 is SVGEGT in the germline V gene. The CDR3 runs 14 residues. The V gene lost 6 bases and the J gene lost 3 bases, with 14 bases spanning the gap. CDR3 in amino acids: CASSSRTDYYGYTF. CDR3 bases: TGTGCCAGCAGCAGCCGGACAGACTACTATGGCTACACCTTC.

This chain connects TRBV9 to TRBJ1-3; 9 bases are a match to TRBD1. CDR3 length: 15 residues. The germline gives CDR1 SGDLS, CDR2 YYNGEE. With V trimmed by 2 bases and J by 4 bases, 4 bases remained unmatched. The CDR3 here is CASSVAGTGGNTIYF. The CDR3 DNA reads TGTGCCAGCAGCGTGGCCGGGACAGGGGGAAACACCATATATTTT.

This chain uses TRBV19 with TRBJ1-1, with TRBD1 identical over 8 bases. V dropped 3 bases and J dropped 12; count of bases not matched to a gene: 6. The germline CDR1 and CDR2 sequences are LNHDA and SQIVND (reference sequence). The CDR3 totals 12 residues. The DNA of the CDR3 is TGTGCCAGTAGTATCGGACAGGGAAAGACTTTCTTT. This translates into CASSIGQGKTFF.

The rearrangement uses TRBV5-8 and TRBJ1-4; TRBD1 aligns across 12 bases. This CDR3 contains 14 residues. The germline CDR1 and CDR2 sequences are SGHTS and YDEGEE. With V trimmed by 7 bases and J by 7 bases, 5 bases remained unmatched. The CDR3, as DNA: TGTGCCAGCGAGGGGACAGGGGGCATTGAAAAACTGTTTTTT. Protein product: CASEGTGGIEKLFF.

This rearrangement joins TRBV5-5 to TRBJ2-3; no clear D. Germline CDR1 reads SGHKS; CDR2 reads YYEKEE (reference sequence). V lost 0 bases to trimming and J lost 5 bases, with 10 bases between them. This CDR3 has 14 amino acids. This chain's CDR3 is CASSLVVAIDTQYF. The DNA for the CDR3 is TGTGCCAGCAGCTTGGTGGTAGCAATAGATACGCAGTATTTT.

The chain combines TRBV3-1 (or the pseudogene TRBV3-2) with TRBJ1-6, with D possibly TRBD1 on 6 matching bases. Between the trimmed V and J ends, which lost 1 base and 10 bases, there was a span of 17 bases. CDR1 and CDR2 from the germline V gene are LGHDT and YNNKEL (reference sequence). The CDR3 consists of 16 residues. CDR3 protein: CASSQAQGQGGSPLHF. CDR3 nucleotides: TGTGCCAGCAGCCAAGCCCAGGGGCAGGGCGGATCACCCCTCCACTTT.

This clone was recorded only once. CDR3 DNA sequence: TGTGCCAGCAGTGAACAGGGCCTAGCTGAAGCTTTCTTT. It encodes CASSEQGLAEAFF. V gene TRBV6-1 combines with J gene TRBJ1-1, with D perhaps matching TRBD1 (5 bases). This CDR3 spans 13 amino acids. Germline V gene data show CDR1 as MNHNS and CDR2 as SASEGT. V lost 2 bases and J lost 6, with 10 bases in between.

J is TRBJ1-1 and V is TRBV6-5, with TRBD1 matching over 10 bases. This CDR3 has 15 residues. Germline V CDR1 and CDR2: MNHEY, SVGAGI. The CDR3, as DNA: TGTGCGGCAGGGTGGACAGGGGGTATAAACACTGAAGCTTTCTTT. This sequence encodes CAAGWTGGINTEAFF.

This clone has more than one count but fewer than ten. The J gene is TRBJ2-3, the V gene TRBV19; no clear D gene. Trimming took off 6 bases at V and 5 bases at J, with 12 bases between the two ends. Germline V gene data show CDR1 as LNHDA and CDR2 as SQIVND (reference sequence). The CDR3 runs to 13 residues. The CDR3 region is CASSLERGDTQYF. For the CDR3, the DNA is TGTGCCAGTAGCCTTGAGAGAGGAGATACGCAGTATTTT.

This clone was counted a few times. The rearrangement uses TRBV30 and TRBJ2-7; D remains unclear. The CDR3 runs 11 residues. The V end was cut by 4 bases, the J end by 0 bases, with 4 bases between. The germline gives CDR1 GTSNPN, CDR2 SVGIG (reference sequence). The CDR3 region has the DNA TGTGCCTGGACCCGCTCCTACGAGCAGTACTTC. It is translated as CAWTRSYEQYF.

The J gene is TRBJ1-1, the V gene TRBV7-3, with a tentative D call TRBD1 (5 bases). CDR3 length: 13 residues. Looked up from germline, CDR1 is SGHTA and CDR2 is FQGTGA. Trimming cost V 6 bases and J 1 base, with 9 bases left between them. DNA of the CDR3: TGTGCCAGCAGTCCTCAGGGGAACACTGAAGCTTTCTTT. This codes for CASSPQGNTEAFF.

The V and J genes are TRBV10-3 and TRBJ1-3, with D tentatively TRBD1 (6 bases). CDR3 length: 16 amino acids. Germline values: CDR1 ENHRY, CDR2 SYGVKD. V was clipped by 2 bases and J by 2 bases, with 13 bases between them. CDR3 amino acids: CAISELGGRTGNTIYF. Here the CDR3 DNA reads TGTGCCATCAGTGAGCTAGGGGGTCGGACTGGAAACACCATATATTTT.

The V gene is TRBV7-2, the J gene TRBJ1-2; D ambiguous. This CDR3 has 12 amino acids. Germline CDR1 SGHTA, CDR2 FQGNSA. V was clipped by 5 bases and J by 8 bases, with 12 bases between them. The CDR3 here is CASSNSARGYTF. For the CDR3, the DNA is TGTGCCAGCAGCAATTCAGCGAGGGGCTACACCTTC.

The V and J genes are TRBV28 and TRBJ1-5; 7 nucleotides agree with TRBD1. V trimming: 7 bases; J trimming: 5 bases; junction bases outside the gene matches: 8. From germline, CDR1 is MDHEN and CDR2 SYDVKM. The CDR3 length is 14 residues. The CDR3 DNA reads TGTGCCAGCATTGGGACAGCCGACTATCAGCCCCAGCATTTT. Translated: CASIGTADYQPQHF.

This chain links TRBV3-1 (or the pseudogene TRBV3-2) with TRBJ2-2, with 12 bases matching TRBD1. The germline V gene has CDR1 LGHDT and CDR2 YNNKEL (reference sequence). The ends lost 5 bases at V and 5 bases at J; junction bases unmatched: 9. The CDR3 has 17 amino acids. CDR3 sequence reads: CASSFLRGQGATGELFF. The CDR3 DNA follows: TGTGCCAGCAGCTTCCTTCGGGGACAGGGGGCAACCGGGGAGCTGTTTTTT.

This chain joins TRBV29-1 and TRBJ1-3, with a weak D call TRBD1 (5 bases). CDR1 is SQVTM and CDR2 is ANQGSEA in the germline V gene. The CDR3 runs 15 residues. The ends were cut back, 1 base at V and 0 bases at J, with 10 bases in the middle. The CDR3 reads CSVEAEGPSGNTIYF. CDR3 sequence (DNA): TGCAGCGTTGAAGCGGAGGGACCCTCTGGAAACACCATATATTTT. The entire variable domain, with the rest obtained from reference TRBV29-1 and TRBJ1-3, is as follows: SAVISQKPSRDICQRGTSLTIQCQVDSQVTMMFWYRQQPGQSLTLIATANQGSEATYESGFVIDKFPISRPNLTFSTLTVSNMSPEDSSIYLCSVEAEGPSGNTIYFGEGSWLTVV.

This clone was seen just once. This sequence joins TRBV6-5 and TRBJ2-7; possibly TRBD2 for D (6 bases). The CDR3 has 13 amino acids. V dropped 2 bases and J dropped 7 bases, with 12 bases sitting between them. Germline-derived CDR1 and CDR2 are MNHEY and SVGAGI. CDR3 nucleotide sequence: TGTGCCAGCAGTTACGCCCCGGCGGGGGAGCAGTACTTC. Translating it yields CASSYAPAGEQYF.

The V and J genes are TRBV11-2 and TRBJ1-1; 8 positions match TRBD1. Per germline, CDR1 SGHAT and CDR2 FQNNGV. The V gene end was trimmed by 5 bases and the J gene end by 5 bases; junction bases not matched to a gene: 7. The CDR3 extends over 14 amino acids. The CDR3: CASSPSGGVTEAFF. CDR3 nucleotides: TGTGCCAGCAGCCCCTCAGGGGGCGTAACTGAAGCTTTCTTT.

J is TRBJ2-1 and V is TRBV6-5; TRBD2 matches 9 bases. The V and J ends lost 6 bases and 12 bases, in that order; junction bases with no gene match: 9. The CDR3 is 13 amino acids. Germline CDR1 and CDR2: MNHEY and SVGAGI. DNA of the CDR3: TGTGCCAGCAGGGCCGCGACTAGCGGTGGGCAGTTCTTC. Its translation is CASRAATSGGQFF.

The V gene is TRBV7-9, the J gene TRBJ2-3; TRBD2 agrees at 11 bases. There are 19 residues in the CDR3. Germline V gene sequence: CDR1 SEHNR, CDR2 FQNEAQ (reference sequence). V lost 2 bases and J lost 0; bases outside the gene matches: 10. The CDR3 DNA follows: TGTGCCAGCAGCTTAATTGTAGCGGGAGGGCCCTCTAGCACAGATACGCAGTATTTT. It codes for CASSLIVAGGPSSTDTQYF.